This TCR beta chain is from a study of blood T cell repertoires in COVID-19. At the level of the study: Both acute and convalescent COVID-19 samples were obtained from the United States, Italy and Spain. PBMCs, B-cell-depleted T cells, or T cells provided the cDNA or gDNA that made up the material.

Assay: immunoSEQ multiplex PCR; the TCRdb copy retains only in-frame clones and omits some. The data show about 300,000 clones, about 87% seen once. The sequenced sample consisted of peripheral blood. This receptor was identified in a man between 65 and 79 years old with acute or convalescent COVID-19.

The CDR3 loop reads CATSVGDRDTYEQYF. In nucleotides, the CDR3 is TGTGCCACCAGTGTTGGGGACAGGGACACCTACGAGCAGTACTTC. The rearrangement links TRBV24-1 to TRBJ2-7, with 9 positions matching TRBD1. Germline CDR1 KGHDR, CDR2 SFDVKD. This CDR3 comprises 15 residues. The trim removed 5 bases at V and 2 bases at J, leaving 6 bases unmatched.